This T cell receptor (beta chain) emerged from a study of T cells expressing NK-cell markers (dated by TCRdb to between 2020 and 2021). Regarding the research as a whole: Three sorted T-cell subsets (CD3+CD56+NKG2C+, CD3+CD56+NKG2C- and CD3+CD56-NKG2C+) from 8 or 9 donors had their TCR beta-chain repertoires profiled. Among the eight sequenced donors, only one was HCMV-seronegative, while the other seven were HCMV-seropositive. The study sequenced eight donors, all healthy volunteers chosen at random: three men and five women. The libraries were sequenced on Illumina HiSeq 2000/2500, MiSeq or NextSeq, producing 2 x 150 bp reads.

Sequencer: Illumina HiSeq 2000. The TCR beta cDNA libraries were made using 5'RACE template switching, a step that added both a universal primer site and unique molecular identifiers. cDNA synthesis was primed from the TCR beta constant segment and was followed by two successive PCR amplification steps. Under the source paper's analysis protocol: Reads were demultiplexed and grouped by UMI with MIGEC, and clonotypes were assembled and quantified with MiTCR. To exclude erroneous sequences, any TCR cDNA sequence not supported by at least two reads was discarded. The tcR package was used for downstream repertoire analysis, and clonotypes were matched between fractions using CDR3 nucleotide sequence together with V segment. VDJmatch was used to annotate antigen specificity against VDJdb, with one amino acid substitution allowed in CDR3. TCRdb reprocessed the sequencing reads and holds a single record per CDR3 protein sequence, with no DNA. TCRdb, rather than the study authors, made the V and J calls. The table for this sample lists roughly 280,000 distinct CDR3 sequences. 0.39% of the sample comes from the top ten.

Findings and caveats that apply to the study as a whole: Those dominant clonotypes were again the most abundant among CD3+CD56-NKG2C+ cells in a handful of donors, at roughly 25-60.1%. Whether the expanded NKG2C-expressing T cell clones were specific for HCMV antigens remained unclear. In several donors, the dominant CD3+CD56+NKG2C+ clonotypes were among the top 10 CD8+ clonotypes and accounted for about 1.0-7.5% of CD8+ T cells.

Points on this clonotype: Its antigen remains undetermined.

The CDR1 and CDR2 encoded by the germline V gene (reference sequence) are SGHNT and YYREEE. The CDR3 runs 13 amino acids, cysteine and phenylalanine included. The protein alone is recorded here. A commercial ELISA kit detecting HCMV-specific IgG in serum was used to determine HCMV serostatus. Ficoll density gradient centrifugation was used to isolate peripheral blood mononuclear cells from blood. The sequencing sample was made of blood T cells: a sorted CD56 or NKG2C T cell subset, CD4+ or CD8+ T cells, or bulk PBMC T cells (not recorded which). The chain is encoded by TRBV5-4 joined to TRBJ1-3; without DNA, the TCRdb call of TRBD1 cannot be checked. This receptor was obtained from a man in his late teens or twenties in good health. Donor details come from another sample of the same person, matched by shared clones. The CDR3 in this case is CASSLQAGNTIYF.